This passage covers 27 T cell receptor beta chains from one sample sequenced in a study of blood T cell repertoires in COVID-19. Sequenced by immunoSEQ multiplex PCR; TCRdb stores in-frame clones only, minus some. The table includes about 670,000 clones, around 89% detected once. Material: peripheral blood. Receptors were obtained from a woman aged 18-35 years with acute or convalescent COVID-19.

A single count supports this clone. The genes are TRBV27 and TRBJ1-5; D not certain. Deletions cut 5 bases from V and 0 bases from J, with 5 bases between. Germline assignment: CDR1 MNHEY and CDR2 SMNVEV (reference sequence). This CDR3 spans 13 amino acids. The CDR3 sequence is CASSDNSNQPQHF. CDR3 nucleotide sequence: TGTGCCAGCAGTGACAATAGCAATCAGCCCCAGCATTTT.

V gene TRBV5-5 combines with J gene TRBJ2-3; TRBD2 agrees at 12 bases. Trimming cost V 4 bases and J 5 bases; bases outside gene matches: 11. The CDR3 runs to 17 residues. Germline loops: CDR1 SGHKS, CDR2 YYEKEE (reference sequence). DNA of the CDR3: TGTGCCAGCAGCCTCTCATGGACTAGCGGGGTGGTAGATACGCAGTATTTT. This encodes CASSLSWTSGVVDTQYF.

The chain joins TRBV11-2 to TRBJ1-2, with D maybe TRBD1 (5 bases). The ends were cut back, 5 bases at V and 9 bases at J, with 13 bases in the middle. The CDR3 covers 12 residues. Germline-derived CDR1 and CDR2 are SGHAT and FQNNGV. CDR3 nucleotides: TGTGCCAGCAGCCCATTGGGGCTTAGCTACACCTTC. This codes for CASSPLGLSYTF.

In the case of this clone: In the same sample, other DNA sequences code for this CDR3. The V and J genes are TRBV9 and TRBJ2-7, with D tentatively TRBD2 (6 bases). With 0 bases removed from V and 2 bases from J, the gap between germline ends came to 9 bases. Germline CDR1 and CDR2: SGDLS and YYNGEE. This CDR3 is built from 14 residues. The CDR3 DNA is TGTGCCAGCAGCGTAGATGGGGGGACCTACGAGCAGTACTTC. Its translation: CASSVDGGTYEQYF.

Notes on this clone: The germline gene is not matched at one end of the junction; a read error may be the cause. The chain has TRBV4-2 and TRBJ1-6; no clear D gene. In germline, CDR1 is LGHNA, CDR2 YNFKEQ. CDR3 length equals 12 residues. CDR3 DNA: TGTGCCAGCAGCCAAGATAAATCACCCCTCCACTTT. This encodes CASSQDKSPLHF.

The rearrangement joins TRBV6-6 to TRBJ1-5; D call uncertain. CDR3 length: 13 amino acids. The germline gives CDR1 MNHNY, CDR2 SVGAGI (reference sequence). V was clipped by 2 bases and J by 6 bases, with 8 bases between them. The CDR3: CASSYALIQPQHF. For the CDR3, the DNA is TGTGCCAGCAGTTACGCCCTAATTCAGCCCCAGCATTTT.

The gene calls are TRBV7-2 and TRBJ2-5; 8 bases line up with TRBD2. This CDR3 has 17 amino acids. V shed 5 bases and J 5 bases; nucleotides not matched to a gene: 16. Looked up from germline, CDR1 is SGHTA and CDR2 is FQGNSA. The CDR3 is CASSRPLSGGGSETQYF. As DNA, the CDR3 is TGTGCCAGCAGCCGCCCTTTAAGCGGGGGTGGGTCGGAGACCCAGTACTTC. The full variable domain, with the rest looked up from reference TRBV7-2 and TRBJ2-5, is GAGVSQSPSNKVTEKGKDVELRCDPISGHTALYWYRQSLGQGLEFLIYFQGNSAPDKSGLPSDRFSAERTGGSVSTLTIQRTQQEDSAVYLCASSRPLSGGGSETQYFGPGTRLLVL.

The rearrangement joins TRBV5-6 to TRBJ1-6; weak D call: TRBD1 (5 bases). Germline V lookup: CDR1 SGHDT, CDR2 YYEEEE. The CDR3 is 14 amino acids. Between the trimmed V and J ends, which lost 4 bases and 7 bases, there was a span of 12 bases. The DNA for the CDR3 is TGTGCCAGCAGCCGCGGGACGCCCAATTCACCCCTCCACTTT. Translation gives CASSRGTPNSPLHF.

The sample holds one count of this clone. The V call is TRBV29-1, the J call TRBJ1-2, with D maybe TRBD1 (5 bases). Germline V gene data show CDR1 as SQVTM and CDR2 as ANQGSEA. The CDR3 contains 11 residues. V was clipped by 4 bases and J by 6 bases, with 9 bases between them. This chain's CDR3 is CSVVQGDGYTF. CDR3 bases: TGCAGCGTTGTCCAAGGGGATGGCTACACCTTC.

The chain carries TRBV5-6 and TRBJ1-6; D might be TRBD1 (6 bases). The CDR3 is 17 residues long. The V end lost 0 bases, the J end lost 0 bases, and 10 bases lay between the germline ends. The V gene's germline CDR1 is SGHDT and CDR2 YYEEEE. The CDR3 here is CASSLAGVGSYNSPLHF. CDR3 DNA sequence: TGTGCCAGCAGCTTGGCAGGGGTAGGCTCCTATAATTCACCCCTCCACTTT.

This sequence joins TRBV7-6 and TRBJ1-3; tentative D call: TRBD1 (6 bases). Trimming stripped 2 bases from V and 1 base from J, with 15 bases between. The CDR3 runs 17 residues. The V gene's germline CDR1 is SGHVS and CDR2 FNYEAQ. This CDR3 reads CASSLRHSGTSGNTIYF. The CDR3 nucleotides are TGTGCCAGCAGCTTACGACACTCGGGGACATCTGGAAACACCATATATTTT.

The genes are TRBV4-1 and TRBJ2-1; TRBD1 is a possible D gene (5 bases). V gave up 1 base and J gave up 7 bases, with 17 bases separating them. The CDR3 is made up of 16 amino acids. The germline V gene has CDR1 MGHRA and CDR2 YSYEKL. The CDR3 sequence is CASSQGGAEPPNEQFF. The CDR3 DNA is TGCGCCAGCAGCCAAGGGGGCGCGGAGCCCCCTAATGAGCAGTTCTTC.

The chain has TRBV28 and TRBJ1-1, with 7 bases that match TRBD1. Trimming cost V 7 bases and J 0 bases; bases outside gene matches: 5. Germline CDR1 is MDHEN and CDR2 is SYDVKM. The CDR3 spans 14 residues. In DNA, the CDR3 is TGTGCCAGCATGTCAGGGGGTATGAACACTGAAGCTTTCTTT. This encodes CASMSGGMNTEAFF.

The chain recombines TRBV2 with TRBJ2-3; TRBD2 agrees at 12 bases. This CDR3 has 15 amino acids. J lost 2 bases, V lost 6 bases, and 3 bases had no gene match. CDR1 and CDR2 from the germline V gene are SNHLY and FYNNEI. Here the CDR3 reads CASSRTSGNTDTQYF. CDR3 sequence (DNA): TGTGCCAGCAGCCGGACTAGCGGGAACACAGATACGCAGTATTTT.

This chain joins TRBV28 and TRBJ2-7, with D maybe TRBD1 (6 bases). The CDR3 covers 14 residues. V dropped 7 bases and J dropped 2 bases, with 15 bases sitting between them. CDR1 and CDR2 (germline): MDHEN, SYDVKM. This CDR3 reads CASTPWDTTYEQYF. The CDR3 nucleotides are TGTGCCAGCACCCCCTGGGACACCACCTACGAGCAGTACTTC. The entire variable domain, with the rest obtained from reference TRBV28 and TRBJ2-7, is as follows: DVKVTQSSRYLVKRTGEKVFLECVQDMDHENMFWYRQDPGLGLRLIYFSYDVKMKEKGDIPEGYSVSREKKERFSLILESASTNQTSMYLCASTPWDTTYEQYFGPGTRLTVT.

This chain links TRBV12-3 or TRBV12-4 with TRBJ1-2, with D possibly being TRBD1 (6 bases). With 5 bases removed from V and 8 bases from J, the gap between germline ends came to 12 bases. The CDR3 sequence is 12 residues long. The CDR3 loop reads CASSPRTEGYTF. The CDR3 nucleotides read TGTGCCAGCAGTCCTCGGACAGAAGGCTACACCTTC.

This chain connects TRBV4-2 to TRBJ1-2; D is unresolved. This CDR3 has 13 residues. V was pared by 2 bases and J by 0 bases, with 4 bases between. Per the germline V gene, CDR1 is LGHNA and CDR2 is YNFKEQ. In nucleotides, the CDR3 is TGTGCCAGCAGCCAACTCCCTAACTATGGCTACACCTTC. Protein: CASSQLPNYGYTF.

The CDR3 spells CASSPGTFTDTQYF. CDR3 in DNA: TGTGCCAGCAGCCCTGGGACTTTCACAGATACGCAGTATTTT. This chain connects TRBV7-3 to TRBJ2-3, with D tentatively TRBD2 (6 bases). Germline lookup yields CDR1 SGHTA and CDR2 FQGTGA. V was trimmed by 5 bases and J by 2 bases, leaving 11 bases between them. This CDR3 spans 14 amino acids.

This clone appeared a few times. The gene calls are TRBV7-2 and TRBJ2-7; 9 bases are shared with TRBD2. The V segment lost 5 bases and the J segment 3 bases; nucleotides outside the gene matches: 11. The length of the CDR3 is 16 residues. The germline gives CDR1 SGHTA, CDR2 FQGNSA. Written as DNA, the CDR3 is TGTGCCAGCAGCCCGAGCGGGCTAGCGGGAAACTACGAGCAGTACTTC. Translated: CASSPSGLAGNYEQYF.

This rearrangement joins TRBV5-6 to TRBJ2-5; 10 nucleotides line up with TRBD2. V lost 9 bases to trimming and J lost 2 bases; unmatched junction nucleotides: 4. The CDR3 sequence is 13 residues long. Germline values: CDR1 SGHDT, CDR2 YYEEEE. Here the CDR3 reads CATTSGAQETQYF. The CDR3 DNA sequence: TGTGCCACTACTAGCGGGGCACAAGAGACCCAGTACTTC.

This sequence joins TRBV12-3 or TRBV12-4 and TRBJ1-1; 8 bases match TRBD1. This CDR3 has 13 residues. V lost 7 bases to trimming and J lost 0 bases; unmatched junction nucleotides: 1. CDR3: CASIQGVNTEAFF. CDR3 in DNA: TGTGCCAGCATACAGGGGGTGAACACTGAAGCTTTCTTT.

The chain has TRBV7-8 and TRBJ2-5, with D uncertain. CDR3 length: 13 amino acids. V was clipped by 6 bases and J by 5 bases, with 13 bases between them. In germline, CDR1 is SGHVS, CDR2 FQNEAQ. CDR3 sequence reads: CASSSRPLETQYF. DNA of the CDR3: TGTGCCAGCAGTTCTAGACCCCTCGAGACCCAGTACTTC.

This sequence joins TRBV6-6 and TRBJ2-1; no clear D. Germline lookup yields CDR1 MNHNY and CDR2 SVGAGI (reference sequence). The germline V and J ends were trimmed by 2 bases and 7 bases, with 6 bases remaining between them. There are 12 residues in the CDR3. CDR3 sequence (DNA): TGTGCCAGCAGTTACAGCTCGAATGAGCAGTTCTTC. Translating gives CASSYSSNEQFF.

The V gene is TRBV3-1 (or the pseudogene TRBV3-2), the J gene TRBJ2-5; D gene unclear. From germline, CDR1 is LGHDT and CDR2 YNNKEL (reference sequence). The CDR3 is 13 residues long. The V gene lost 7 bases and the J gene lost 0 bases, with 9 bases spanning the gap. CDR3 sequence: CASKPGYQETQYF. The CDR3 DNA reads TGTGCCAGCAAGCCAGGTTACCAAGAGACCCAGTACTTC.

This clone came up a few times. This chain uses TRBV27 with TRBJ1-4; 7 bases are shared with TRBD1. V gave up 5 bases and J gave up 4 bases; unmatched junction bases: 10. The length of the CDR3 is 16 residues. Germline assignment: CDR1 MNHEY and CDR2 SMNVEV (reference sequence). The CDR3 loop is CASSQRTGAYNEKLFF. CDR3 sequence (DNA): TGTGCCAGCAGTCAGAGGACAGGCGCCTATAATGAAAAACTGTTTTTT.

The chain joins TRBV13 to TRBJ2-1; tentatively, D is TRBD2 (6 bases). The ends were cut back, 8 bases at V and 7 bases at J, with 21 bases in the middle. This CDR3 contains 15 residues. CDR1 and CDR2 (germline): PRHDT, FYEKMQ (reference sequence). CDR3 coding DNA: TGTGCCAGCCGCCTGAAGGCGGGGCCGGGGAATGAGCAGTTCTTC. Translation gives CASRLKAGPGNEQFF.

The rearrangement joins TRBV27 to TRBJ1-2; TRBD1 might be the D (5 bases). The CDR3 is made up of 11 amino acids. CDR1 and CDR2 from the germline V gene are MNHEY and SMNVEV (reference sequence). Between the trimmed V and J ends, which lost 8 bases and 8 bases, there was a span of 12 bases. CDR3 in amino acids: CASRTGGGYTF. The CDR3 DNA sequence: TGTGCCAGCCGTACAGGAGGGGGCTACACCTTC.